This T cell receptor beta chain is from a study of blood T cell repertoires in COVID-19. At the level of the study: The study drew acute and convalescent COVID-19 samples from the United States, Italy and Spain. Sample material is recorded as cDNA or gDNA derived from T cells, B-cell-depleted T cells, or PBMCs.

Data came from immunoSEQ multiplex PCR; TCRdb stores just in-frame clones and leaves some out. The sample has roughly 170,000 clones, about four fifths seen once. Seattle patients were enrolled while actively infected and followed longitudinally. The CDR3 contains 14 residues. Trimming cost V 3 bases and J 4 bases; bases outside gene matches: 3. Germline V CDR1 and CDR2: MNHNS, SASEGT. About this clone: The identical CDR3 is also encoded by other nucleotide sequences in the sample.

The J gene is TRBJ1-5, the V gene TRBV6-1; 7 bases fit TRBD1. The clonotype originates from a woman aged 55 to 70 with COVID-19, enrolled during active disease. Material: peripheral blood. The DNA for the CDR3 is TGTGCCAGCAGTGAGGCAGGGGGGAATCAGCCCCAGCATTTT. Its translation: CASSEAGGNQPQHF.